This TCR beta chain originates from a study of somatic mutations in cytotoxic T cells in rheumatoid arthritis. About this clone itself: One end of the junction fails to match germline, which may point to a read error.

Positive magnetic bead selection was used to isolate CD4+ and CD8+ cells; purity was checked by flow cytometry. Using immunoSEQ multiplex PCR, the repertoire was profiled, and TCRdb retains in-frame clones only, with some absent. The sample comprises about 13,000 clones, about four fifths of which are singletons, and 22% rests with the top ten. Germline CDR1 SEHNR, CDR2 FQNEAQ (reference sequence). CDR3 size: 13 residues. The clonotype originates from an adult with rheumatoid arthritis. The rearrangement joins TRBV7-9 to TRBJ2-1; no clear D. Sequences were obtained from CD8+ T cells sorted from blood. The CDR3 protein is CASSLGPYNEQFF. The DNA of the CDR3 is TGTGCCAGCAGTTTAGGCCCCTACAATGAGCAGTTCTTC.